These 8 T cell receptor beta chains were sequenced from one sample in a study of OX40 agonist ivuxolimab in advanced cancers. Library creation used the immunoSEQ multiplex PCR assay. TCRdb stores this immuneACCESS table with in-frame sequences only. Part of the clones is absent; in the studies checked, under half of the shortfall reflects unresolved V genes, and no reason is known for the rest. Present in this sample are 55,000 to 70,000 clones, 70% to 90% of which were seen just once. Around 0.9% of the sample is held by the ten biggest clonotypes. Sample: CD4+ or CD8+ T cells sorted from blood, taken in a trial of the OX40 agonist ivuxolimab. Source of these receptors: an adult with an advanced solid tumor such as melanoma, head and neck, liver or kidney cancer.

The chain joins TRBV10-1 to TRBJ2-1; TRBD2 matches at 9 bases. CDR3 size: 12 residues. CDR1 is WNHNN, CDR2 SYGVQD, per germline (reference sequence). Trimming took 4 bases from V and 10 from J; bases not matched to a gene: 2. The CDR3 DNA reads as TGCGCCAGCAGTGTGACTAGCGGAGAGCAGTTCTTC. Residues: CASSVTSGEQFF.

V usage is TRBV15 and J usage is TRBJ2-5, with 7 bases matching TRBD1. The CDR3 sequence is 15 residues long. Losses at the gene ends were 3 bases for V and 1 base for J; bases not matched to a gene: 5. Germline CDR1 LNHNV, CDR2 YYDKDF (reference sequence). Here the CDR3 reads CATSRDRRFQETQYF. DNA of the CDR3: TGTGCCACCAGCAGGGACAGGAGATTCCAAGAGACCCAGTACTTC.

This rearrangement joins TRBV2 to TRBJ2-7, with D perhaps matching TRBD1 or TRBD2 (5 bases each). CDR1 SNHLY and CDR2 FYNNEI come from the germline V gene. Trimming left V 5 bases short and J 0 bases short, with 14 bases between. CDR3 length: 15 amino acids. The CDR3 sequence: CASSSFRGASYEQYF. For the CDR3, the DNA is TGTGCCAGCAGTTCATTCCGAGGGGCCTCCTACGAGCAGTACTTC.

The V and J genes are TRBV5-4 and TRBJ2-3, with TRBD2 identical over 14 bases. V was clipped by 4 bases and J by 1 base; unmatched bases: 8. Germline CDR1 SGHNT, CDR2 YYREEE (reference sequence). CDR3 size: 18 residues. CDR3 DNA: TGTGCCAGCAGCGCTTGGACTAGCGGGAGGTCGGGCACAGATACGCAGTATTTT. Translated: CASSAWTSGRSGTDTQYF.

This CDR3 reads CAIESSSTDTQYF. CDR3 nucleotides: TGTGCCATCGAGTCCTCTAGCACAGATACGCAGTATTTT. The V call is TRBV6-1, the J call TRBJ2-3, with D hard to call. Germline values: CDR1 MNHNS, CDR2 SASEGT. Trimming took 10 bases from V and 0 from J, leaving 11 bases between them. The length of the CDR3 is 13 residues.

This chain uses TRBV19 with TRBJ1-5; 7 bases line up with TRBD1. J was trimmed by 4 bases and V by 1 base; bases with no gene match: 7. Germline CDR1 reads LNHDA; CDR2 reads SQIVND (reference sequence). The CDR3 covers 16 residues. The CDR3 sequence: CASSIGTGTENQPQHF. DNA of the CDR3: TGTGCCAGTAGTATAGGGACCGGGACAGAAAATCAGCCCCAGCATTTT.

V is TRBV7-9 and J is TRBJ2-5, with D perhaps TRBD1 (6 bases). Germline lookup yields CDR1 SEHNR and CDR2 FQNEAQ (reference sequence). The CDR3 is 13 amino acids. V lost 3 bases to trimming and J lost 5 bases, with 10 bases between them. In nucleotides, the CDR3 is TGTGCCAGCAGCTTTAGGGGGATGGAGACCCAGTACTTC. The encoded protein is CASSFRGMETQYF.

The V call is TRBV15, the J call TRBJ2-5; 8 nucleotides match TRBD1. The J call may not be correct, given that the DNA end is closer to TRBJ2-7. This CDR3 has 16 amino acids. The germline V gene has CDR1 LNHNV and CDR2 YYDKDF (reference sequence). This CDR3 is CATSRAQGQGANEQYF. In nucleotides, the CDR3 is TGTGCCACCAGCAGAGCCCAGGGTCAGGGGGCCAACGAGCAGTACTTC.